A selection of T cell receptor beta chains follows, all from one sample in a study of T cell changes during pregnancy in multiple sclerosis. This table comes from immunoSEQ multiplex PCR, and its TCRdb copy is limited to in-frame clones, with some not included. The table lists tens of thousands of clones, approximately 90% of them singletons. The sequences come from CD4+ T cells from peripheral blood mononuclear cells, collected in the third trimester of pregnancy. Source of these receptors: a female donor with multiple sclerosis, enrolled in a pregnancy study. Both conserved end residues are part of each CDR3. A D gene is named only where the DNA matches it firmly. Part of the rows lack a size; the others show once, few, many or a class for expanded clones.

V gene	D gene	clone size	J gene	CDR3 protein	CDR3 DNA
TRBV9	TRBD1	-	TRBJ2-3	CASSAGQGGSTDTQYF	TGTGCCAGCAGCGCAGGACAGGGCGGTAGCACAGATACGCAGTATTTT
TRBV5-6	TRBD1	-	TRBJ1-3	CASGTVSGNTIYF	TGTGCCAGCGGGACAGTTTCTGGAAACACCATATATTTT
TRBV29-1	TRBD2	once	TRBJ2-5	CSVERSSGSAETQYF	TGCAGCGTTGAAAGGTCTAGCGGGAGTGCGGAGACCCAGTACTTC
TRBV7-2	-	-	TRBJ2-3	CASSTTGRGSTDTQYF	TGTGCCAGCAGCACGACCGGGCGAGGGTCCACAGATACGCAGTATTTT
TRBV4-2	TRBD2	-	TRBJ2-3	CASSQDGAGARTDTQYF	TGTGCCAGCAGCCAAGATGGAGCGGGAGCGAGAACAGATACGCAGTATTTT
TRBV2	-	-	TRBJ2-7	CASRSRDNSYEQYF	TGTGCCAGCAGATCACGGGACAACTCCTACGAGCAGTACTTC
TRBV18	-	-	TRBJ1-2	CASSPPSTVYYGYTF	TGTGCCAGCTCACCCCCGTCGACAGTCTACTATGGCTACACCTTC
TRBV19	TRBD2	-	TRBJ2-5	CASQTGTSGREGETQYF	TGTGCCAGCCAGACCGGGACTAGCGGGAGGGAGGGTGAGACCCAGTACTTC
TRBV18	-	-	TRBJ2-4	CASSGSGGAKNIQYF	TGTGCCAGCTCGGGATCAGGGGGGGCCAAAAACATTCAGTACTTC
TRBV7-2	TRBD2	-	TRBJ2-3	CASSPPGTTLTDTQYF	TGTGCCAGCAGCCCGCCCGGGACTACCCTCACAGATACGCAGTATTTT
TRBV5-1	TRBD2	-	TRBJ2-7	CASQLAGGFNEQYF	TGCGCCAGCCAACTAGCGGGAGGATTCAACGAGCAGTACTTC
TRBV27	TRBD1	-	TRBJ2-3	CASSSFTTGEADTQYF	TGTGCCAGCAGTTCCTTTACGACAGGGGAGGCAGATACGCAGTATTTT
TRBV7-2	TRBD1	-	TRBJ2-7	CASSLGQGPGYEQYF	TGTGCCAGCAGCCTTGGACAGGGCCCGGGCTACGAGCAGTACTTC
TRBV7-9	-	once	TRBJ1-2	CASSSQGNYGYTF	TGTGCCAGCAGCTCACAGGGTAACTATGGCTACACCTTC
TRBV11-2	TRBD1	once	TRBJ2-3	CASSVTGPSDTQYF	TGTGCCAGCAGCGTGACAGGGCCCTCAGATACGCAGTATTTT
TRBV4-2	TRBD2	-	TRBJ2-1	CASSQDTPGLVAPGKYNEQFF	TGTGCCAGCAGCCAAGATACCCCTGGACTAGTCGCCCCAGGAAAGTACAATGAGCAGTTCTTC
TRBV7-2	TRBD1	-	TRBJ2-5	CASSYNPGTGNQETQYF	TGTGCCAGCAGCTATAACCCCGGGACAGGAAATCAAGAGACCCAGTACTTC
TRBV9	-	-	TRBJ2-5	CASSVGAEPYQETQYF	TGTGCCAGCAGCGTAGGAGCGGAGCCGTACCAAGAGACCCAGTACTTC
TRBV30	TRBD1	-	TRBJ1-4	CAWSDRASTNEKLFF	TGTGCCTGGAGCGACAGGGCCTCAACTAATGAAAAACTGTTTTTT
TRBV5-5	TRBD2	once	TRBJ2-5	CASSEGLAGSLLETQYF	TGTGCCAGCAGCGAGGGACTAGCGGGGAGTCTGTTAGAGACCCAGTACTTC
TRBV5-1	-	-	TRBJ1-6	CASSSGNSPLHF	TGCGCCAGCAGCTCCGGTAATTCACCCCTCCACTTT
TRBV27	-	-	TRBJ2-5	CASSLTKRDKETQYF	TGTGCCAGCAGTTTAACCAAACGGGACAAGGAGACCCAGTACTTC
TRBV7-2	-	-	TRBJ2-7	CASSLAWAGSSYEQYF	TGTGCCAGCAGCTTAGCTTGGGCGGGAAGCTCCTACGAGCAGTACTTC
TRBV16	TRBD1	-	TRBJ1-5	CASSQDRGGNQPQHF	TGTGCCAGCAGCCAGGACAGGGGGGGCAATCAGCCCCAGCATTTT
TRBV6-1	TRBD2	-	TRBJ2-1	CASSELGLGLAGGYYNEQFF	TGTGCCAGCAGTGAACTTGGGCTGGGACTAGCGGGAGGGTACTACAATGAGCAGTTCTTC
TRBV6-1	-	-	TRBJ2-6	CASSVQGGSGANVLTF	TGTGCCAGCAGTGTACAGGGTGGGTCTGGGGCCAACGTCCTGACTTTC
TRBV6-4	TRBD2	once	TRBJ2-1	CASSVSSGSHNEQFF	TGTGCCAGCAGTGTCAGTAGCGGGAGCCACAATGAGCAGTTCTTC
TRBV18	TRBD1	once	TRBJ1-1	CASSPMDRGANTEAFF	TGTGCCAGCTCACCTATGGACAGGGGCGCGAACACTGAAGCTTTCTTT
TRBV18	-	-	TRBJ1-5	CASSRSQGEAQHF	TGTGCCAGCTCACGATCACAGGGTGAGGCCCAGCATTTT
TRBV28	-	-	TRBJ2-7	CASSSPGASDSYEQYF	TGTGCCAGCAGTTCCCCTGGGGCTAGCGATTCCTACGAGCAGTACTTC
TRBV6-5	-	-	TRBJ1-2	CASGRGDYGYTF	TGTGCCAGCGGCCGGGGGGACTATGGCTACACCTTC
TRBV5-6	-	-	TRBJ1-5	CASSMKTAPSGQPQHF	TGTGCCAGCAGCATGAAGACAGCACCGTCCGGACAGCCCCAGCATTTT
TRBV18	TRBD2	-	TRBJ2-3	CASSRDSGLTTDTQYF	TGTGCCAGCTCACGGGATAGCGGGTTGACCACAGATACGCAGTATTTT
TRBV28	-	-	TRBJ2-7	CASRAQGGLSYEQYF	TGTGCCAGCAGGGCCCAGGGGGGACTCTCCTACGAGCAGTACTTC
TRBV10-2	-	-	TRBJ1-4	CASSGGGRINEKLFF	TGCGCCAGCAGTGGGGGAGGACGTATTAATGAAAAACTGTTTTTT
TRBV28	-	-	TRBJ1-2	CASRTRRLGHYGYTF	TGTGCCAGCAGGACAAGAAGGTTGGGGCACTATGGCTACACCTTC
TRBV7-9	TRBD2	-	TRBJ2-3	CASSLGLNTDTQYF	TGTGCCAGCAGCCTGGGACTAAACACAGATACGCAGTATTTT
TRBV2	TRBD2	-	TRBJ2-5	CASSERGEETQYF	TGTGCCAGCAGTGAACGGGGGGAAGAGACCCAGTACTTC
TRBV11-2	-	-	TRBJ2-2	CASSRTRNTGELFF	TGTGCCAGCTCACGGACACGCAACACCGGGGAGCTGTTTTTT
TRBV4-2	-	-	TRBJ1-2	CASSLTSGGYTF	TGTGCCAGCAGCCTCACTTCGGGTGGCTACACCTTC
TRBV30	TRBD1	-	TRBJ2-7	CAWGTGDEQYF	TGTGCCTGGGGGACAGGGGACGAGCAGTACTTC
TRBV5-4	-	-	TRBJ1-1	CASSLTVPGNTEAFF	TGTGCCAGCAGCTTGACGGTCCCGGGAAACACTGAAGCTTTCTTT
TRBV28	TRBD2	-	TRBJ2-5	CASSWGGETQYF	TGTGCCAGCAGTTGGGGGGGAGAGACCCAGTACTTC
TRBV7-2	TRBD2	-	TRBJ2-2	CASSARGVPNTGELFF	TGTGCCAGCAGCGCCCGGGGGGTGCCGAACACCGGGGAGCTGTTTTTT
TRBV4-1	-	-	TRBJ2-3	CASSQWRVGLPRDTQYF	TGCGCCAGCAGCCAATGGAGGGTCGGGTTACCTCGCGATACGCAGTATTTT
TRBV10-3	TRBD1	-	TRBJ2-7	CAISTDREGEQYF	TGTGCCATCAGCACAGACAGGGAAGGCGAGCAGTACTTC
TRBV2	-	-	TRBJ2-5	CASSERTGQETQYF	TGTGCCAGCAGTGAAAGAACAGGGCAAGAGACCCAGTACTTC
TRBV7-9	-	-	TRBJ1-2	CASSDGSTNYGYTF	TGTGCCAGCAGCGACGGGAGCACTAACTATGGCTACACCTTC
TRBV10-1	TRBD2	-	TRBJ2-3	CASSDSRLAESTDTQYF	TGCGCCAGCAGTGACAGTCGGCTAGCGGAGAGCACAGATACGCAGTATTTT
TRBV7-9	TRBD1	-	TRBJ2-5	CASSEGQGRETQYF	TGTGCCAGCAGCGAAGGACAGGGACGAGAGACCCAGTACTTC